This T cell receptor (beta chain) was identified during a study of PD-1 blockade in mismatch repair-deficient tumors. Background on the study: All were previously treated, progressing patients with about 12 mismatch repair-deficient cancer types. Study-level findings and limits: Rapid post-treatment expansion, then contraction, generally preceding radiologic response, marked tumor-resident clones.

This clone was seen only a few times. Its antigen is as yet unknown. Between the trimmed V and J ends, which lost 5 bases and 4 bases, there was a span of 7 bases. Per germline, CDR1 SEHNR and CDR2 FQNEAQ (reference sequence). This CDR3 spans 12 amino acids. TCRdb keeps only in-frame clones here, not all; method: immunoSEQ multiplex PCR. The repertoire holds under 75,000 clones, around 89% seen once, with roughly 14% in the top ten. PCR or immunohistochemistry showed mismatch repair deficiency in every enrolled patient. TCR sequencing covered a few patients who responded to pembrolizumab. Sequenced here: peripheral blood, sampled 52 weeks after starting pembrolizumab. The sequence derives from an adult with mismatch repair-deficient cancer. The gene calls are TRBV7-9 and TRBJ2-3; D not certain. The CDR3 coding sequence is TGTGCCAGCAGCCGACTTTCAGATACGCAGTATTTT. It yields the protein CASSRLSDTQYF.